The rows below give T cell receptor beta chains drawn from one sample of a study of cytomegalovirus exposure and HLA in healthy donors. Clones were read by immunoSEQ multiplex PCR, and TCRdb kept only the in-frame ones, dropping some. The data show roughly 230,000 clones, roughly 87% seen once. The sample comprised PBMCs. The source is a woman in her 30s in good health and CMV-seronegative. The CDR3 runs from the conserved cysteine through the conserved F or W. Fields, in order: V gene, D gene, clone size, J gene, CDR3 DNA, CDR3 protein. The D gene is left open where the match is weak. Some rows have no size entry. The others give once, few or many, or a class for an expanded clone.

TRBV27	TRBD2	.	TRBJ2-1	TGTGCCAGCAGCCTAACTAGCGGGGTTGGCCCGCAGTTCTTC	CASSLTSGVGPQFF
TRBV28	TRBD1	.	TRBJ2-7	TGTGCCAGCAGTAGACAGGGGGTACGCGAGCAGTACTTC	CASSRQGVREQYF
TRBV29-1	.	.	TRBJ2-7	TGCAGCGTTGCCGTATCCTACGAGCAGTACTTC	CSVAVSYEQYF
TRBV2	TRBD1	.	TRBJ1-1	TGTGCCAGCACCCATGAGGGGGCCAGTTGGGCTTTCTTT	CASTHEGASWAFF
TRBV14	.	.	TRBJ1-2	TGTGCCAGCAGCCAAGGGGGCTATGGCTACACCTTC	CASSQGGYGYTF
TRBV6-5	.	once	TRBJ2-7	TGTGCCAGCAGTACCCAGGTCCCCTACGAGCAGTACTTC	CASSTQVPYEQYF
TRBV4-1	.	.	TRBJ2-7	TGCGCCAGCAGCCCGGACAATTCCTACGAGCAGTACTTC	CASSPDNSYEQYF
TRBV5-1	.	.	TRBJ2-2	TGCGCCAGCAGCTTGGTAGCTGCGACCGGGGAGCTGTTTTTT	CASSLVAATGELFF
TRBV5-1	TRBD1	.	TRBJ2-7	TGCGCCAGCAGCTTGGGACAGGGGCTCTCCTACGAGCAGTACTTC	CASSLGQGLSYEQYF
TRBV6-1	.	.	TRBJ2-3	TGTGCCAGCAGTGGGCAGTTTGGGGATACGCAGTATTTT	CASSGQFGDTQYF
TRBV11-3	.	.	TRBJ2-7	TGTGCCAGCAGCGGGGGCGAGGCTCCTTCCTACGAGCAGTACTTC	CASSGGEAPSYEQYF
TRBV7-9	TRBD2	.	TRBJ2-7	TGTGCCAGCAGCCAGACTAGCGGGAGGGGTTCCCTCGAGCAGTACTTC	CASSQTSGRGSLEQYF
TRBV7-9	.	.	TRBJ1-4	TGTGCCAGCCTACCGGGCCATTGG	CASLPGHW
TRBV19	.	.	TRBJ1-3	TGTGCCAGTAGTATTCCCAACAGGGATTTCAGAAACACCATATATTTT	CASSIPNRDFRNTIYF
TRBV11-3	TRBD1	.	TRBJ2-7	TGTGCCAGCAGCTTACGGACAGGGGATCTCGAGCAGTACTTC	CASSLRTGDLEQYF
TRBV28	.	.	TRBJ1-3	TGTGCCAGCAGTTTAAGACATTATAGCTCTGGAAACACCATATATTTT	CASSLRHYSSGNTIYF
TRBV5-6	.	.	TRBJ2-1	TGTGCCAGCAGCTTGGGAGGGGGACCCCCCGGTCTGGGTGAGCAGTTCTTC	CASSLGGGPPGLGEQFF
TRBV5-6	.	once	TRBJ1-2	TGTGCCAGCAGCTCGAAGGGTCTATACTATGGCTACACCTTC	CASSSKGLYYGYTF
TRBV28	TRBD1	.	TRBJ2-7	TGTGCCAGCAGAGAGACAGGGAGAGCCTACGAGCAGTACTTC	CASRETGRAYEQYF
TRBV10-2	.	.	TRBJ2-1	TGCGCCAGCAGTGAGTTGGTAGATTCCTACAATGAGCAGTTCTTC	CASSELVDSYNEQFF
TRBV6-6	.	.	TRBJ2-7	TGTGCCAGCAGTCCTAGCTACGAGCAGTACTTC	CASSPSYEQYF
TRBV6-1	TRBD2	.	TRBJ2-7	TGTGCCAGCAGACCGACTAGCGCCCGCTCCTACGAGCAGTACTTC	CASRPTSARSYEQYF
TRBV28	TRBD1	.	TRBJ2-7	TGTGCCAGCAGTATTGCCGGGACAGGACTCTACGAGCAGTACTTC	CASSIAGTGLYEQYF
TRBV7-8	.	.	TRBJ2-5	TGTGCCAGCAGCTTAGATCTAGGACGAGAGACCCAGTACTTC	CASSLDLGRETQYF
TRBV5-1	.	.	TRBJ2-1	TGCGCCAGCAGCTTGACAGGGTTCGGAAATGAGCAGTTCTTC	CASSLTGFGNEQFF
TRBV27	TRBD1	.	TRBJ2-3	TGTGCCAGCAGTAAAAACCCGACAGGGGTTAGCACAGATACGCAGTATTTT	CASSKNPTGVSTDTQYF
TRBV6-6	.	.	TRBJ2-6	TGTGCCAGCATCCAAGGAGGGGGCGGTGGGGCCAACGTCCTGACTTTC	CASIQGGGGGANVLTF
TRBV5-4	.	.	TRBJ2-2	TGTGCCAGCAGCTTGATGGGGACCGGGGAGCTGTTTTTT	CASSLMGTGELFF
TRBV9	.	.	TRBJ2-1	TGTGCCAGCAGCTTCCGGGACTGGAATGAGCAGTTCTTC	CASSFRDWNEQFF
TRBV5-3	TRBD1	.	TRBJ1-1	TGTGCCAGAAGCCCAGGACAGGGGGAGAGATACGCTTTCTTT	CARSPGQGERYAFF
TRBV30	.	once	TRBJ2-1	TGTGCCTGGAGTTCTGGCGGGATCCTCAATGAGCAGTTCTTC	CAWSSGGILNEQFF
TRBV7-2	.	.	TRBJ2-1	TGTGCCAGCAGCTTCTCGAACAATGAGCAGTTCTTC	CASSFSNNEQFF
TRBV6-1	TRBD1	.	TRBJ1-1	TGTGCCAGCAGCTCCAGGGGGCGCGGGACTGAAGCTTTCTTT	CASSSRGRGTEAFF
TRBV19	.	.	TRBJ2-1	TGTGCCAGTAGTATAGATCAGGCCGTTTACAATGAGCAGTTCTTC	CASSIDQAVYNEQFF
TRBV28	TRBD1	.	TRBJ2-7	TGTGCCAGCAGTTTATACCGGGACAGGGGGCAGCAGTACTTC	CASSLYRDRGQQYF
TRBV7-3	TRBD1	many	TRBJ2-1	TGTGCCAGCAGCCCCCAGGGGACAGGGTACAATGAGCAGTTCTTC	CASSPQGTGYNEQFF
TRBV20-1	.	.	TRBJ1-5	TGCAGTGCGGATCAGCCCCAGCATTTT	CSADQPQHF
TRBV11-2	.	.	TRBJ2-5	TGTGCCAGCAGCTTCGGTTTCGGGACAAAAGAGACCCAGTACTTC	CASSFGFGTKETQYF
TRBV6-5	.	.	TRBJ2-1	TGTGCCAGCAGTTACTCCGGATCTCTAAGGTACAATGAGCAGTTCTTC	CASSYSGSLRYNEQFF
TRBV6-5	.	once	TRBJ1-1	TGTGCCAGCAGCCAACACAGGGCCACTGAAGCTTTCTTT	CASSQHRATEAFF
TRBV18	.	.	TRBJ2-3	TGTGCCAGCTCACCAGGCGCGGATACGCAGTATTTT	CASSPGADTQYF
TRBV4-3	.	.	TRBJ2-1	TGCGCCAGCAGCCCCGCCCGGAGTGATGAGCAGTTCTTC	CASSPARSDEQFF
TRBV4-3	.	.	TRBJ2-7	TGCGCCAGCAGCCAAGATCTTGGGGGCGGGAGAGGCTACGAGCAGTACTTC	CASSQDLGGGRGYEQYF
TRBV5-1	.	.	TRBJ1-5	TGCGCCAGCAGCTTGGAGGGGGGGAACAATCAGCCCCAGCATTTT	CASSLEGGNNQPQHF
TRBV6-5	.	.	TRBJ2-3	TGTGCCAGCATTCCCCGCAGTCAAGGGGCAGATACGCAGTATTTT	CASIPRSQGADTQYF
TRBV6-1	TRBD2	.	TRBJ2-7	TGTGCCAGCAGTGAAGCAACGGGACACGGACTAGCGGGAGGCGCCTACGAGCAGTACTTC	CASSEATGHGLAGGAYEQYF